What follows describes a single T cell receptor beta chain. There is no known antigen for this receptor. No qualities accompany the bases; no much larger clone lies one base away. The record originates from a study of blood T cell repertoires in COVID-19 (dated by TCRdb to the early 2020s). For context, the study as a whole: Collaborator samples came from the United States, Italy and Spain and covered acute and convalescent phases of COVID-19. The material from the prospective study consisted of cDNA or gDNA derived from T cells, B-cell-depleted T cells, or PBMCs. The dataset comprised deeply sampled blood TCRbeta repertoires from subjects exposed to, actively infected with, or recovered from COVID-19. The repertoires were released in a freely available public database intended as a resource for research on the immune response to SARS-CoV-2. Samples were obtained from the ongoing ImmuneRACE study (first 160 participants) and from 1,254 subjects provided by 6 global collaborators. The sample metadata nearly always contained a de-identified subject ID, COVID-19 status, age in years and sex. HLA class I and class II types, where available, came from metadata supplied by the sample provider rather than from assay-based typing.

V lost 1 base and J lost 5 bases; the stretch between them is 17 bases long. From the germline V gene, CDR1 is LGHNA and CDR2 is YNFKEQ. The CDR3 runs 16 residues from the cysteine to the phenylalanine. Of the read, only the CDR3 DNA is kept; its 48 bases are in frame from base 1. What the study reported, not specific to this receptor: How much clinical and demographic metadata was included differed by source and by participant, and the metadata was provided uncurated.

The collaborating institutions used their own protocols to collect whole blood in K2EDTA tubes. Collaborator samples were shipped for TCRbeta analysis as frozen whole blood, isolated PBMCs, or DNA extracted from either sample type. TCRbeta CDR3 regions were amplified from genomic DNA by means of the immunoSEQ Assay, a bias-controlled multiplex PCR. Turning to the authors' computational methods: Nucleated cell counts per sample were estimated from amplification of reference gene primers within the assay. To quantify the absolute abundance of each unique TCRbeta CDR3 rearrangement, sequence reads were collapsed and filtered. Productive Simpson clonality was computed per sample as the square root of Simpson's diversity index over productive rearrangements. TCRdb provides this immuneACCESS table in a form limited to in-frame rearrangements. Some clones are lacking; in checked studies, under half of them reflect an unresolved V gene, and why the rest are absent is not known. V and J calls and clone size are copied from that table; D and trimming were computed from the DNA. The sample yields 180,000 or so clones; around 80% were counted once. The ten biggest clones cover around 2.8% of the sample.

Recombination linked TRBV4-2 to TRBJ2-5; TRBD1 is a weak D gene call, 7 bases matching. The receptor was derived from a woman older than 75 with active or convalescent COVID-19. The sample taken for sequencing was peripheral blood. The CDR3 is CASSQGGTERLETQYF. The sequence in DNA is TGTGCCAGCAGCCAAGGCGGGACAGAAAGATTGGAGACCCAGTACTTC.